This TCR beta chain is drawn from a study of blood T cell repertoires in COVID-19. Study in general: Material from acute and convalescent COVID-19 was sourced from the United States, Italy and Spain. T cells, B-cell-depleted T cells, or PBMCs provided the cDNA or gDNA that served as material.

Seattle patients were enrolled during active infection and followed longitudinally. V dropped 7 bases and J dropped 7; count of bases not matched to a gene: 9. Germline lookup yields CDR1 MDHEN and CDR2 SYDVKM. This CDR3 has 14 residues. In the authors' workflow: Amplifying reference gene primers gave estimates of nucleated cell counts. Some clones are missing from TCRdb's copy, which holds only in-frame ones; the method was immunoSEQ multiplex PCR. V, J and clone size were drawn from that table, and D and trimming were deduced from the DNA. This table holds 450,000 or so clones, around 90% found once.

What was sequenced was peripheral blood. The V and J genes are TRBV28 and TRBJ2-2; 7 nucleotides align to TRBD2. This receptor was taken from a man aged 18 to 35 with COVID-19, enrolled during active disease. CDR3 sequence (DNA): TGTGCCAGCAACCTTCGCGGGAGAGGCGGGGAGCTGTTTTTT. It is translated as CASNLRGRGGELFF.